The 20 T cell receptor beta chains below come from one sample, sequenced in a study of T cells in tumors after PD-1 blockade. The table came from immunoSEQ multiplex PCR; TCRdb's copy has only in-frame clones and leaves some out. Among more than 40,000 clones, approximately 79% were seen once, and the ten largest hold approximately 7.9%. Specimen: PBMCs, collected before anti-PD-1 therapy. The source of these receptors is a human donor with advanced basal cell or squamous cell carcinoma (not recorded which).

This clone was picked up one time. This chain uses TRBV20-1 with TRBJ2-7; D call uncertain. The CDR3 totals 11 residues. V was cut by 3 bases and J by 3 bases, with 6 bases left in between. The germline V gene has CDR1 DFQATT and CDR2 SNEGSKA (reference sequence). The CDR3 loop reads CSASPGYEQYF. The CDR3, as DNA: TGCAGTGCTAGCCCCGGCTACGAGCAGTACTTC.

The chain links TRBV4-1 to TRBJ2-2; a possible D gene is TRBD2 (7 bases). This CDR3 region has 16 residues. CDR1 and CDR2 from the germline V gene are MGHRA and YSYEKL. V was clipped by 3 bases and J by 3 bases, with 14 bases between them. CDR3 sequence: CASSHLGGVHTGELFF. DNA for the CDR3: TGCGCCAGCAGCCACCTAGGGGGGGTTCACACCGGGGAGCTGTTTTTT.

The CDR3 is CASSLSRGRSSYEQYF. The CDR3, as DNA: TGTGCCAGCAGTTTAAGTAGGGGACGAAGCTCCTACGAGCAGTACTTC. This chain links TRBV27 with TRBJ2-7, with D perhaps being TRBD1 or TRBD2 (5 bases each). There are 16 residues in the CDR3. V lost 2 bases to trimming and J lost 0 bases, with 14 bases between them. The germline V gene encodes CDR1 MNHEY and CDR2 SMNVEV (reference sequence).

CDR3 nucleotide sequence: TGTGCCATCAGTGGAGGGGGCAACACTGAAGCTTTCTTT. Protein sequence: CAISGGGNTEAFF. V usage is TRBV10-3 and J usage is TRBJ1-1, with 7 nucleotides matching TRBD1. This CDR3 has 13 residues. Trimming at V came to 4 bases and at J to 2 bases, leaving 1 base not matched to a gene. CDR1 is ENHRY and CDR2 is SYGVKD in the germline V gene.

The chain employs TRBV3-1 (or the pseudogene TRBV3-2) and TRBJ2-7, with TRBD1 matching over 9 bases. CDR3 size: 15 residues. The ends lost 1 base at V and 4 bases at J; junction bases unmatched: 5. CDR1 and CDR2 (germline): LGHDT, YNNKEL (reference sequence). This CDR3 reads CASSQAGQGKYEQYF. Written as DNA, the CDR3 is TGTGCCAGCAGCCAAGCCGGACAGGGGAAGTACGAGCAGTACTTC.

This chain uses TRBV19 with TRBJ1-5, with D unclear. The CDR3 runs to 13 residues. The V end was cut by 2 bases, the J end by 5 bases, with 7 bases between. From germline, CDR1 is LNHDA and CDR2 SQIVND (reference sequence). Here the CDR3 DNA reads TGTGCCAGTAGTATAACGGTTCATCAGCCCCAGCATTTT. Translation gives CASSITVHQPQHF.

The chain couples TRBV7-6 to TRBJ2-1; the match to TRBD1 covers 9 bases. V lost 2 bases and J lost 7; bases outside the gene matches: 6. Per germline, CDR1 SGHVS and CDR2 FNYEAQ. The CDR3 extends over 15 amino acids. CDR3 sequence: CASSLHRGQGNEQFF. The CDR3, as DNA: TGTGCCAGCAGCTTACACAGGGGGCAGGGAAATGAGCAGTTCTTC.

The chain links TRBV2 to TRBJ2-7; D is ambiguous. Germline V gene data show CDR1 as SNHLY and CDR2 as FYNNEI. Deletions cut 6 bases from V and 5 bases from J, with 17 bases between. This CDR3 is built from 14 residues. This CDR3 is CASRDSHNIDEQYF. DNA for the CDR3: TGTGCCAGCAGAGATTCCCACAATATAGACGAGCAGTACTTC.

The chain employs TRBV2 and TRBJ2-3; the D gene could be TRBD1 or TRBD2 (5 bases each). V lost 8 bases and J lost 5, with 20 bases in between. Per the germline V gene, CDR1 is SNHLY and CDR2 is FYNNEI. The CDR3 runs to 15 residues. DNA of the CDR3: TGTGCCAGCTCTCCCCGGGGCGAGGGAGTAGATACGCAGTATTTT. It yields the protein CASSPRGEGVDTQYF. The full variable domain, completed using reference TRBV2 and TRBJ2-3, is EPEVTQTPSHQVTQMGQEVILRCVPISNHLYFYWYRQILGQKVEFLVSFYNNEISEKSEIFDDQFSVERPDGSNFTLKIRSTKLEDSAMYFCASSPRGEGVDTQYFGPGTRLTVL.

The chain joins TRBV7-8 to TRBJ2-5, with D perhaps TRBD1 (6 bases). V dropped 3 bases and J dropped 0 bases, with 11 bases sitting between them. The CDR3 extends over 15 amino acids. Germline values: CDR1 SGHVS, CDR2 FQNEAQ. CDR3 DNA: TGTGCCAGCAGCTTCGGGGACATTAACCAAGAGACCCAGTACTTC. Translating gives CASSFGDINQETQYF.

The rearrangement uses TRBV29-1 and TRBJ2-5; D call uncertain. Germline CDR1 and CDR2: SQVTM and ANQGSEA. The V end was cut by 3 bases, the J end by 4 bases, with 6 bases between. The CDR3 is 11 residues long. The CDR3 DNA follows: TGCAGCGTTGAGTTGGTAGAGACCCAGTACTTC. This codes for CSVELVETQYF.

Remarks on this clone: A junction boundary mismatches the germline segment, possibly from a read error. The chain links TRBV6-1 to TRBJ1-2, with 11 bases identical to TRBD1. Germline V lookup: CDR1 MNHNS, CDR2 SASEGT. The CDR3 spans 15 residues. The CDR3 sequence is CASSEGTGGLGGHTF. CDR3 nucleotide sequence: TGTGCCAGCAGTGAAGGGACAGGGGGCCTTGGTGGCCACACCTTC.

This clone has a single count. The chain combines TRBV5-1 with TRBJ2-7; D is uncertain. Germline V gene data show CDR1 as SGHRS and CDR2 as YFSETQ. V was shortened by 3 bases and J by 1 base, with 11 bases between the two germline ends. This CDR3 is built from 14 residues. This CDR3 is CASSSETPSYEQYF. CDR3 nucleotides: TGCGCCAGCAGCTCGGAGACACCTTCCTACGAGCAGTACTTC.

This sequence joins TRBV18 and TRBJ2-3; D unresolved. V was clipped by 3 bases and J by 4 bases, with 14 bases between them. Germline CDR1 reads KGHSH; CDR2 reads LQKENI. This CDR3 contains 15 residues. This chain's CDR3 is CASSPPSAYADTQYF. Here the CDR3 DNA reads TGTGCCAGCTCACCGCCGTCAGCTTATGCAGATACGCAGTATTTT.

This clone was recorded once. The V and J genes are TRBV9 and TRBJ2-1; 7 nucleotides match TRBD1. This CDR3 comprises 14 residues. Trimming cost V 4 bases and J 4 bases; bases outside gene matches: 5. Germline values: CDR1 SGDLS, CDR2 YYNGEE. The CDR3 DNA sequence: TGTGCCAGCAGCTCTATGGGACAGTACAATGAGCAGTTCTTC. Its translation: CASSSMGQYNEQFF.

The chain joins TRBV5-4 to TRBJ1-3; 10 bases are shared with TRBD1. Germline assignment: CDR1 SGHNT and CDR2 YYREEE (reference sequence). This CDR3 is built from 16 residues. Trimming cost V 3 bases and J 4 bases; bases outside gene matches: 7. CDR3 coding DNA: TGTGCCAGCAGCTCGCACGGGACAGGGGCCGGAAACACCATATATTTT. Its translation: CASSSHGTGAGNTIYF.

The chain links TRBV19 to TRBJ1-3; weak D call: TRBD1 (5 bases). Trimming removed 5 bases from V and 0 bases from J, with 17 bases in between. CDR3 size: 17 residues. Germline V gives CDR1 LNHDA, CDR2 SQIVND (reference sequence). CDR3 sequence (DNA): TGTGCCAGTAGTCGTCCGGGAACCGGGACCTCTGGAAACACCATATATTTT. Translated, it gives CASSRPGTGTSGNTIYF.

This chain connects TRBV2 to TRBJ1-4; D is undetermined. This CDR3 has 14 residues. Germline lookup yields CDR1 SNHLY and CDR2 FYNNEI. V lost 4 bases and J 5 bases, leaving 11 bases between the germline ends. The CDR3 DNA reads TGTGCCAGCAGTGGAGGAGGGTGGAATGAAAAACTGTTTTTT. It specifies CASSGGGWNEKLFF.

This clone was recorded once. V is TRBV5-4 and J is TRBJ1-1; no definite D call. V dropped 4 bases and J dropped 8 bases, with 15 bases sitting between them. The CDR3 runs 13 residues. Germline lookup yields CDR1 SGHNT and CDR2 YYREEE (reference sequence). CDR3 loop: CASSPPRSHEAFF. The CDR3 DNA is TGTGCCAGCAGCCCCCCCAGGAGCCACGAAGCTTTCTTT.

The table lists this clone with a few counts. This sequence joins TRBV11-1 and TRBJ2-1, with TRBD2 matching 8 bases. The V gene's germline CDR1 is SGHAT and CDR2 FQDESV (reference sequence). V lost 5 bases to trimming and J lost 7 bases; unmatched junction nucleotides: 10. The CDR3 extends over 15 amino acids. CDR3 coding DNA: TGTGCCAGCAGCCGCCCCGGGACTAGGGGTAATGAGCAGTTCTTC. This codes for CASSRPGTRGNEQFF.